One sample yielded the 2 T cell receptor beta chains listed below, sequenced in a study of T cells in Graves' hyperthyroidism and ophthalmopathy. RNA transcripts were the template for amplifying TCR beta CDR3 regions. Primed by the HTBI set, a first-round RT-PCR was run on the TCR CDR3. Each CDR3 protein gets one entry after TCRdb re-called the multiplex PCR reads with MiXCR. This sample carries 350,000 to 450,000 distinct CDR3 sequences, about 18% of them seen once, and the ten largest clones take around 35%. The sample taken for sequencing was blood. These receptors came from a woman in her 30s with Graves' hyperthyroidism that later progressed to Graves' ophthalmopathy.

In its sample, this clonotype was seen many times. The rearrangement uses TRBV20-1 and TRBJ2-1, with 8 bases that match TRBD1. The CDR3 has 15 amino acids. The germline V gene encodes CDR1 DFQATT and CDR2 SNEGSKA (reference sequence). V shed 2 bases, J shed 5 bases, and the junction held 8 bases outside the gene matches. The CDR3 loop reads CSARHPDRAHNEQFF. The CDR3 nucleotides are TGCAGTGCTAGACACCCGGACAGGGCCCACAATGAGCAGTTCTTC.

V and J are TRBV6-2 or TRBV6-3 and TRBJ1-1, with 7 bases identical to TRBD1. CDR1 is MNHEY, CDR2 SVGEGT, per germline. This CDR3 comprises 14 residues. The V segment lost 6 bases and the J segment 5 bases; nucleotides outside the gene matches: 9. CDR3 loop: CASRARQGRTEAFF. DNA for the CDR3: TGTGCCAGCAGAGCCCGACAGGGTCGAACTGAAGCTTTCTTT.